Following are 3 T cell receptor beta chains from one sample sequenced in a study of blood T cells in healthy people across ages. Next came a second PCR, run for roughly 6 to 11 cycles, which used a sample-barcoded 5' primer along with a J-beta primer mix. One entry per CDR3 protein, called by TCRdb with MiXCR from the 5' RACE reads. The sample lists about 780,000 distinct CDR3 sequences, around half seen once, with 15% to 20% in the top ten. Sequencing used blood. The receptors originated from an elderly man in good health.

The CDR3, as DNA: TGTGCCATCAGTGAGTCCCCTGGACTAGCCTACGAGCAGTACTTC. Its translation: CAISESPGLAYEQYF. This chain joins TRBV10-3 and TRBJ2-7; 7 bases are a match to TRBD2. J lost 2 bases, V lost 0 bases, and 4 bases had no gene match. Germline V gene sequence: CDR1 ENHRY, CDR2 SYGVKD. There are 15 residues in the CDR3.

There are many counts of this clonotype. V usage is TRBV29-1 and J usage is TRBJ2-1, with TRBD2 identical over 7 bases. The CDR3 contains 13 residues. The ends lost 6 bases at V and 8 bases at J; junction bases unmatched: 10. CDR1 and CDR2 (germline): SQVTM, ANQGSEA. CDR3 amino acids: CSVVIGGSDEQFF. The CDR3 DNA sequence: TGCAGCGTAGTGATCGGCGGGAGTGATGAGCAGTTCTTC.

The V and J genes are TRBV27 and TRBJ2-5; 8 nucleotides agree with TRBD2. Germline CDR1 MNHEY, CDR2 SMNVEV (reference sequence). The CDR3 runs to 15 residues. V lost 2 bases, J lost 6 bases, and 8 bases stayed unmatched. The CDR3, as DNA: TGTGCCAGCAGTTTAGCACGAGCGGGAGTTCAGACCCAGTACTTC. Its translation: CASSLARAGVQTQYF.